This T cell receptor (beta chain) was found in a study of blood T cell repertoires in COVID-19. Study details: T cells, B-cell-depleted T cells, or PBMCs provided the cDNA or gDNA that served as material.

Only in-frame clones appear in the TCRdb table, and some are missing; sequencing was by immunoSEQ multiplex PCR. The data contain under 200,000 clones, less than 90% of them singletons. Clinical histories supplied by participants themselves formed the basis of cohort assignment. What the recovered Cohort 3 donors had was two negative PCRs, clearance, or symptom resolution. The V end was cut by 0 bases, the J end by 4 bases, with 16 bases between. The CDR3 totals 17 residues. The germline CDR1 and CDR2 sequences are SGHRS and YFSETQ. V is TRBV5-1 and J is TRBJ2-2, with no clear D. Sequenced input: PBMCs or T cells enriched from blood (not recorded which). This clonotype originated in a woman aged 45-65 years who had recovered from COVID-19. CDR3 sequence reads: CASSLVGTQRITGELFF. CDR3 DNA sequence: TGCGCCAGCAGCTTGGTGGGCACCCAAAGGATCACCGGGGAGCTGTTTTTT.